Listed below are T cell receptor beta chains from one sample, sequenced in a study of T cell responses to AZD1222 COVID-19 vaccine. Assay: immunoSEQ multiplex PCR; the TCRdb copy retains only in-frame clones and omits some. The sample shows roughly 150,000 clones, 90% to 95% of them seen only once. The material was peripheral blood, obtained 28 days after the second AZD1222 dose. These receptors all come from an adult who received the AZD1222 COVID-19 vaccine. The CDR3 runs from the conserved cysteine through the conserved F or W. D genes are given only for firm matches. The size of a clone is reported for some rows only, either as once, few or many, or as a class for expanded clones.

v_call	j_call	clone_size	d_call	cdr3_nt	cdr3_aa
TRBV7-2	TRBJ2-1	once	TRBD2	TGTGCCAGCAGCTTAGAGGTAGCGGGGGGCTACAATGAGCAGTTCTTC	CASSLEVAGGYNEQFF
TRBV7-8	TRBJ1-3	NA	NA	TGTGCCAGCAGCCTAACAGGGTCTGGAAACACCATATATTTT	CASSLTGSGNTIYF
TRBV7-8	TRBJ1-4	NA	TRBD1	TGTGCCAGCAGCTCCGGACAGGGGGAAATTAGAGAAAAACTGTTTTTT	CASSSGQGEIREKLFF
TRBV6-6	TRBJ2-5	NA	NA	TGTGCCAGCAGTTACGGGCTGGGGGCACAAGAGACCCAGTACTTC	CASSYGLGAQETQYF
TRBV7-9	TRBJ1-4	once	TRBD1	TGTGCCAGCAGCTTACAGGGGGCCGAGAATGAAAAACTGTTTTTT	CASSLQGAENEKLFF
TRBV19	TRBJ2-5	once	NA	TGTGCCAGTAATCATGAAGAGACCCAGTACTTC	CASNHEETQYF
TRBV5-1	TRBJ2-7	NA	TRBD1	TGCGCCAGCAGCTGGGACCCGGGACAGGTTCTCTACGAGCAGTACTTC	CASSWDPGQVLYEQYF
TRBV3-1/TRBV3-2	TRBJ2-7	NA	TRBD2	TGTGCCAGCAGCCCCACCGGGACTAGCGGGATTGGTGAGCAGTACTTC	CASSPTGTSGIGEQYF
TRBV5-8	TRBJ2-7	NA	TRBD1	TGTGCCAGCAGGGTGGACAGGGTTAACTACGAGCAGTACTTC	CASRVDRVNYEQYF
TRBV7-9	TRBJ1-1	NA	NA	TGTGCCAGCAGCTTAGAATTTCAGGGGCGCTCTGAAGCTTTCTTT	CASSLEFQGRSEAFF
TRBV5-6	TRBJ2-5	NA	TRBD1	TGTGCCAGCAGCTTGGCCTCCTTTTTCTGGACAGGGGACGAGACCCAGTACTTC	CASSLASFFWTGDETQYF
TRBV7-6	TRBJ1-3	NA	NA	TGTGCCAGCAGCTCCGGGTTTCGATCTGGAAACACCATATATTTT	CASSSGFRSGNTIYF
TRBV5-1	TRBJ2-2	NA	NA	TGCGCCAGCAGCTTGGTGGGACAAAACACCGGGGAGCTGTTTTTT	CASSLVGQNTGELFF
TRBV14	TRBJ1-5	NA	NA	TGTGCCAGCAGCCAACGGGGAGGTCAGCCCCAGCATTTT	CASSQRGGQPQHF
TRBV7-9	TRBJ1-1	NA	NA	TGTGCCAGCATGCGGGGAGAGAACACTGAAGCTTTCTTT	CASMRGENTEAFF
TRBV6-5	TRBJ1-1	NA	NA	TGTGCCAGCAGACCAGCCAGGGGCGGTAGAACTGAAGCTTTCTTT	CASRPARGGRTEAFF
TRBV2	TRBJ1-2	once	TRBD1	TGTGCCAGCAGTGAAGAGGAGGGGGCATATAAAGGCTACACCTTC	CASSEEEGAYKGYTF
TRBV19	TRBJ1-3	NA	NA	TGTGCCAGTAGTATTTCTTCTGGAAACACCATATATTTT	CASSISSGNTIYF
TRBV4-3	TRBJ1-3	NA	TRBD1	TGCGCCAGCAGCCAATTGGTGGGACAGGGGGCGAATGGAAACACCATATATTTT	CASSQLVGQGANGNTIYF
TRBV9	TRBJ1-1	NA	TRBD1	TGTGCCAGCAGCGGCAGCACCCGGGACAGGTTGAACACTGAAGCTTTCTTT	CASSGSTRDRLNTEAFF
TRBV7-2	TRBJ1-2	NA	NA	TGTGCCAGCAGCTTAATGGACACAGATGGCTACACCTTC	CASSLMDTDGYTF
TRBV7-3	TRBJ2-3	once	NA	TGTGCCAGCAGCTCCGGAACTCCAGATACGCAGTATTTT	CASSSGTPDTQYF
TRBV24-1	TRBJ2-1	NA	TRBD2	TGTGCCACCAGTGATTTGCGGGGGGTTGCCGAGCAGTTCTTC	CATSDLRGVAEQFF
TRBV3-1/TRBV3-2	TRBJ2-5	few	TRBD2	TGTGCCAGCAGCCCGGGGCTAGCGGGAGTAGAGACCCAGTACTTC	CASSPGLAGVETQYF
TRBV3-1/TRBV3-2	TRBJ1-1	NA	NA	TGTGCCAGCAGCCAAGCTGACAGGTGGAACACTGAAGCTTTCTTT	CASSQADRWNTEAFF
TRBV7-8	TRBJ1-5	NA	NA	TGTGCCAGCAGCTTTACTGGGGGCAGCAATCAGCCCCAGCATTTT	CASSFTGGSNQPQHF
TRBV6-5	TRBJ2-3	NA	NA	TGTGCCAGCAGTTACGGGCAGACCGGGGATACGCAGTATTTT	CASSYGQTGDTQYF
TRBV25-1	TRBJ1-4	NA	NA	TGTGCCAGCACCAGGTGGGCTAATGAAAAACTGTTTTTT	CASTRWANEKLFF
TRBV14	TRBJ1-2	NA	NA	TGTGCCAGCAGCCAAGCTAGGCTACGTGGCTACACCTTC	CASSQARLRGYTF
TRBV27	TRBJ2-7	NA	NA	TGTGCCAGCAGTAAATCTCTCCTAGGGAAGCCCTACGAGCAGTACTTC	CASSKSLLGKPYEQYF
TRBV30	TRBJ2-1	NA	NA	TGTGCCTGGATTCGGGGGAGGTCCTACAATGAGCAGTTCTTC	CAWIRGRSYNEQFF
TRBV5-5	TRBJ1-2	few	NA	TGTGCCAGCAGCCCCCATCCGTTGTCCAGGGCCTATGGCTACACCTTC	CASSPHPLSRAYGYTF
TRBV6-2/TRBV6-3	TRBJ1-1	NA	NA	TGTGCCAGCAGTTACCGGGGGTCAAGGAGGAACACTGAAGCTTTCTTT	CASSYRGSRRNTEAFF
TRBV27	TRBJ1-2	NA	NA	TGTGCCAGCAGTTTAGGCCCTGGACTCGTGGATGGCTACACCTTC	CASSLGPGLVDGYTF
TRBV11-3	TRBJ1-2	NA	NA	TGTGCCAGCAGCGTCTCAGGGGTGGGTGGCTACACCTTC	CASSVSGVGGYTF
TRBV11-3	TRBJ2-3	NA	TRBD1	TGTGCCAGCAGTTCTTGGACAGGGCGCACAGATACGCAGTATTTT	CASSSWTGRTDTQYF
TRBV5-1	TRBJ2-6	once	TRBD2	TGCGCCAGCAGCGTAGGGGACTCCGGACTAGCTGGGGCCAACGTCCTGACTTTC	CASSVGDSGLAGANVLTF
TRBV11-3	TRBJ2-1	NA	TRBD2	TGTGCCAGCAGGATAGAAGTGCTAGCGGGTAGTGAGCAGTTCTTC	CASRIEVLAGSEQFF
TRBV18	TRBJ1-1	NA	NA	TGTGCCACCTCCCCCGCAGTGGGGGTATCGGGCACTGAAGCTTTCTTT	CATSPAVGVSGTEAFF